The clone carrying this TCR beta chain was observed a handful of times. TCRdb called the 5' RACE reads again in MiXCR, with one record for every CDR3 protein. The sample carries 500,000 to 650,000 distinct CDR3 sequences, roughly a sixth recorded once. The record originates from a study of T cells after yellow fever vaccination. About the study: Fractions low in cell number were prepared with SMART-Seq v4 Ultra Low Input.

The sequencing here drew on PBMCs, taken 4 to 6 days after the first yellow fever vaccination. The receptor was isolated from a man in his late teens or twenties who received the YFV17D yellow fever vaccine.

CDR3 DNA: TGTGCCAGCAGCGTAGGGTCGAGCCTAGCCAAAAACATTCAGTACTTC. Translation gives CASSVGSSLAKNIQYF. V is TRBV9 and J is TRBJ2-4; D uncertain. V was clipped by 0 bases and J by 0 bases, with 10 bases between them. The germline CDR1 and CDR2 sequences are SGDLS and YYNGEE. This CDR3 is 16 amino acids long.